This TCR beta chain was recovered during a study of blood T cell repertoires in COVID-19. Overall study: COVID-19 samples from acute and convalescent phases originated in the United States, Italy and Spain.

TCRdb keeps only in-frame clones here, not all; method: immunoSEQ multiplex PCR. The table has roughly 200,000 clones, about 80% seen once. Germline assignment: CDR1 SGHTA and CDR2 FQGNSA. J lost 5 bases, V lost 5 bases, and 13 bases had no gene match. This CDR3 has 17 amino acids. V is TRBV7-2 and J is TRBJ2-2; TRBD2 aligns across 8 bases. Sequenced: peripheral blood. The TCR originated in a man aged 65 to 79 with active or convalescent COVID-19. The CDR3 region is CASSLMGRGVRTGELFF. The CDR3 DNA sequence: TGTGCCAGCAGCCTCATGGGGCGGGGGGTTCGAACCGGGGAGCTGTTTTTT.